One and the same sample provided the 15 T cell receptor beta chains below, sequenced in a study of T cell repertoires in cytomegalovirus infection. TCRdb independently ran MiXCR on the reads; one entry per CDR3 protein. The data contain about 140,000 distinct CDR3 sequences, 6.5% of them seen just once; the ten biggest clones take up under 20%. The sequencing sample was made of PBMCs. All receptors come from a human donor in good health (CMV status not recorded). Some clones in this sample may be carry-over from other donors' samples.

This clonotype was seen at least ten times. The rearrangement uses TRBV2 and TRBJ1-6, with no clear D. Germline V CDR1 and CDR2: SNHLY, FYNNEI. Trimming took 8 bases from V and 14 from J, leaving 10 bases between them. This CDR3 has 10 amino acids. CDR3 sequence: CASRVAALHF. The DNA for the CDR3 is TGTGCCAGCCGGGTCGCGGCCCTCCACTTT.

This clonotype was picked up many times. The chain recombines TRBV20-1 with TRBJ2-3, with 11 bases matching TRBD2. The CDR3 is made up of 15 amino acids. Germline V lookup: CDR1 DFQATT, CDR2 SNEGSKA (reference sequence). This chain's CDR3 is CSQRVVAGGPNTQYF. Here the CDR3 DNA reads TGCAGCCAAAGAGTAGTAGCGGGGGGGCCGAATACGCAGTATTTT.

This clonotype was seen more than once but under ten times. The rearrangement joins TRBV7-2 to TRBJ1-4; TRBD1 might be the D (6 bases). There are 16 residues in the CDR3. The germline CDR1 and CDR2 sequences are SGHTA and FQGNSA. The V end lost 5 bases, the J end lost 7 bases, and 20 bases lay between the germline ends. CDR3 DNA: TGTGCCAGCAGCCTCAGGTCGGGGGGGCAGGGTGAAAAACTGTTTTTT. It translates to CASSLRSGGQGEKLFF.

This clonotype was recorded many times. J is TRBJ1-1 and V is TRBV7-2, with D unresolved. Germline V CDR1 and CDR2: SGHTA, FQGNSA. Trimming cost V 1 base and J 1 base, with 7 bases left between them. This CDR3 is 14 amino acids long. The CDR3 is CASSLGRANTEAFF. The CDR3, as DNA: TGTGCCAGCAGCTTAGGTAGGGCGAACACTGAAGCTTTCTTT.

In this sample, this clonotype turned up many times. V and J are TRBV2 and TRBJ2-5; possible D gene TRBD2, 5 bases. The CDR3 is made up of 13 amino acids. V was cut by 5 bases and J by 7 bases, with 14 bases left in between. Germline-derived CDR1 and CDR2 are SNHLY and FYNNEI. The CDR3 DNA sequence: TGTGCCAGCAGTCTAAACCGAGAGGGGACCCAGTACTTC. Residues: CASSLNREGTQYF.

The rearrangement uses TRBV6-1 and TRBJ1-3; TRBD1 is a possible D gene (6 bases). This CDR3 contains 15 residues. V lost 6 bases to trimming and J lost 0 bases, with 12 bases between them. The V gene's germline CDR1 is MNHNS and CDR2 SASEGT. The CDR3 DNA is TGTGCCAGCAGACAAACAGGGAACTCTGGAAACACCATATATTTT. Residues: CASRQTGNSGNTIYF.

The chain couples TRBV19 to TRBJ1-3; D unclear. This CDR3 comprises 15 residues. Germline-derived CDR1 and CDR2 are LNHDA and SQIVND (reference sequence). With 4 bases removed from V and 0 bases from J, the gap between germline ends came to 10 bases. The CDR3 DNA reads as TGTGCCAGTAGTAGTCGGGGTCGCTCTGGAAACACCATATATTTT. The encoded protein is CASSSRGRSGNTIYF.

CDR3 DNA sequence: TGTGCCAGCAGCTTAGTCAATGACAGAGGAGAGACCCAGTACTTC. Translating it yields CASSLVNDRGETQYF. V is TRBV7-9 and J is TRBJ2-5; a weak D match, TRBD1 (5 bases). Germline assignment: CDR1 SEHNR and CDR2 FQNEAQ (reference sequence). V gave up 1 base and J gave up 4 bases, with 13 bases separating them. This CDR3 is 15 amino acids long.

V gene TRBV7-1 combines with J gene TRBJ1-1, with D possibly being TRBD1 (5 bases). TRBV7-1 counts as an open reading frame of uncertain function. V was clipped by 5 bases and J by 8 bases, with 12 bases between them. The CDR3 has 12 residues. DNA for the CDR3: TGTGCCAGCAGCCGAAGGGACGGAGAAGCTTTCTTT. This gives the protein CASSRRDGEAFF.

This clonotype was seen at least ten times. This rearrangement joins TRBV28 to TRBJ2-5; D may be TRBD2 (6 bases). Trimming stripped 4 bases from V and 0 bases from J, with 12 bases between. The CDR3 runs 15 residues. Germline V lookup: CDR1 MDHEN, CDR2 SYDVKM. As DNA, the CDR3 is TGTGCCAGCAGTTCGCTCCGGGAGTACCAAGAGACCCAGTACTTC. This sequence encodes CASSSLREYQETQYF.

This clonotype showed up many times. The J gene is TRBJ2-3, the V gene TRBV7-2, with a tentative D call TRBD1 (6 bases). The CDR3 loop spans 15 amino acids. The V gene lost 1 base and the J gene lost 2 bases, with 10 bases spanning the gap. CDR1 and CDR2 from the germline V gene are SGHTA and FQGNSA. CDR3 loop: CASSLGGPPTDTQYF. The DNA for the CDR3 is TGTGCCAGCAGCTTAGGGGGGCCCCCCACAGATACGCAGTATTTT.

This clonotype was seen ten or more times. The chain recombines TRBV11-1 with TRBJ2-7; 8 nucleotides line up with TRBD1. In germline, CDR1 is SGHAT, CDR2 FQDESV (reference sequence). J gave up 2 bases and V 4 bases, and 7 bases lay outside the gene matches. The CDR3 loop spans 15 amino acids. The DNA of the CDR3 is TGTGCCAGCAGCTCAAACAGGGGGTCTCCCTACGAGCAGTACTTC. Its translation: CASSSNRGSPYEQYF.

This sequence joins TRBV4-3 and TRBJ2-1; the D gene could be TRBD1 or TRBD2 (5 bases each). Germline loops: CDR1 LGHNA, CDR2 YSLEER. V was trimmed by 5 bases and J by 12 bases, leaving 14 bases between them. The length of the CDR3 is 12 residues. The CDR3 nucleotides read TGCGCCAGCAGCACCCGAGGGGCTGGGCAGTTCTTC. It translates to CASSTRGAGQFF.

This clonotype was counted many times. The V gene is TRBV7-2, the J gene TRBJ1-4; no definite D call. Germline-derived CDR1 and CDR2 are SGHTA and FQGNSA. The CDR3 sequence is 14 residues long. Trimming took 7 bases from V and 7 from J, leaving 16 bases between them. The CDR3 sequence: CASTRSVNGEKLFF. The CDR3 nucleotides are TGTGCCAGCACCCGTTCGGTTAACGGTGAAAAACTGTTTTTT.

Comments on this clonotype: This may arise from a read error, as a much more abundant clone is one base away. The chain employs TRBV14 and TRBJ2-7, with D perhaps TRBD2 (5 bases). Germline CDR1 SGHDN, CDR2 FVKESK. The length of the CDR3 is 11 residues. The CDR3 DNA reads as TGTGTCAGCGGTCAGACCTACGAGCAGTACTTC. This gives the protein CVSGQTYEQYF.